The entry below describes one TCR beta chain. The PCR contained 60 Vbeta and 13 Jbeta primers. The method was immunoSEQ multiplex PCR; TCRdb's version includes in-frame clones alone and lacks a portion of them. This table holds about 180,000 clones, just under 80% found once. This sample is drawn from a study of cytomegalovirus exposure and HLA in healthy donors. Trimming took 2 bases from V and 0 from J; bases not matched to a gene: 9. The V gene's germline CDR1 is SGHVS and CDR2 FQNEAQ. This CDR3 is built from 18 residues. The rearrangement links TRBV7-8 to TRBJ2-2; 7 bases are a match to TRBD2. The TCR comes from a woman aged 45 to 65 in good health and CMV-seropositive. Sequenced input: PBMCs. CDR3 region: CASSLRFTRGANTGELFF. The DNA of the CDR3 is TGTGCCAGCAGCTTAAGGTTTACACGGGGGGCGAACACCGGGGAGCTGTTTTTT.